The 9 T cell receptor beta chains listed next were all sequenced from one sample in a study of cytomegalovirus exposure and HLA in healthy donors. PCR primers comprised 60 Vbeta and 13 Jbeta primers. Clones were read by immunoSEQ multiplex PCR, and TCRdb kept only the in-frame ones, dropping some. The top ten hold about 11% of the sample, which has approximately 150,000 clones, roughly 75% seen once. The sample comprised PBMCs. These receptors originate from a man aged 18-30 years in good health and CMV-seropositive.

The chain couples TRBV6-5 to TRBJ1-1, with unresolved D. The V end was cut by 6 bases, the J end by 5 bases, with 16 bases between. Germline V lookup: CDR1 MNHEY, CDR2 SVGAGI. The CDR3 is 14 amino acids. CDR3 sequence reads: CASRKMMALTEAFF. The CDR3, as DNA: TGTGCCAGCAGAAAGATGATGGCCTTAACTGAAGCTTTCTTT.

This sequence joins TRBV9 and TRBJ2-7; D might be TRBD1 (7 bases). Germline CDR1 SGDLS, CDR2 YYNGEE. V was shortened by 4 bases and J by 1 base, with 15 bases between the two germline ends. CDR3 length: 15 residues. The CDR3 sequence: CASSPQGGLSYEQYF. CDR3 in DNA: TGTGCCAGCAGCCCCCAGGGGGGCCTATCCTACGAGCAGTACTTC.

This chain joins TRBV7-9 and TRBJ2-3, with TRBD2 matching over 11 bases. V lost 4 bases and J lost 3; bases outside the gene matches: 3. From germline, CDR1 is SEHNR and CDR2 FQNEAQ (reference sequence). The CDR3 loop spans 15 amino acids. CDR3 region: CASSSRLAGTDTQYF. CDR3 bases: TGTGCCAGCAGCTCAAGACTAGCGGGAACAGATACGCAGTATTTT.

In DNA, the CDR3 is TGTGCCAGCAGCCGAAGAGCGGGAGTCGGCAATGAGCAGTTCTTC. This encodes CASSRRAGVGNEQFF. The genes are TRBV7-3 and TRBJ2-1; TRBD2 aligns across 8 bases. The CDR3 sequence is 15 residues long. The J segment lost 6 bases and the V segment lost 5 bases, leaving 9 bases of the junction unmatched. CDR1 SGHTA and CDR2 FQGTGA come from the germline V gene.

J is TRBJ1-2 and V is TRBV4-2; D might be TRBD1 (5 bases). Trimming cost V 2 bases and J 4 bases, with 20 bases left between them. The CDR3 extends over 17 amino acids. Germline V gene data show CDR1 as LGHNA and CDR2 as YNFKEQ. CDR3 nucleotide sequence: TGTGCCAGCAGCCAAACCGGGGGAGAGCCGATCGTCTATGGCTACACCTTC. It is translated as CASSQTGGEPIVYGYTF.

The CDR3 DNA follows: TGTGCCAGCAGTTACGACACGATTGACGAGCAGTACTTC. Its protein product is CASSYDTIDEQYF. The chain recombines TRBV6-5 with TRBJ2-7, with D hard to call. The length of the CDR3 is 13 residues. The ends were cut back, 2 bases at V and 5 bases at J, with 10 bases in the middle. Germline V gene sequence: CDR1 MNHEY, CDR2 SVGAGI.

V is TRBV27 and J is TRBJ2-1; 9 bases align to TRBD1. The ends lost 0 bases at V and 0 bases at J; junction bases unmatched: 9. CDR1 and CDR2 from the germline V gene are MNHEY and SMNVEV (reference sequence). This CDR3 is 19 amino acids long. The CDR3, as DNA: TGTGCCAGCAGTTTATCTAGCTTCGGGACAGGGTCCTCCTACAATGAGCAGTTCTTC. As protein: CASSLSSFGTGSSYNEQFF.

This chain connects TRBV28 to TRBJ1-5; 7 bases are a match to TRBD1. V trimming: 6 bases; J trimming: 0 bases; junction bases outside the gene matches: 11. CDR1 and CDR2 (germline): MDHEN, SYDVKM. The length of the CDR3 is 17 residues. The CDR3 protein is CASRPLDRAYSNQPQHF. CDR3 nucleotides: TGTGCCAGCAGACCCCTCGACAGGGCGTATAGCAATCAGCCCCAGCATTTT.

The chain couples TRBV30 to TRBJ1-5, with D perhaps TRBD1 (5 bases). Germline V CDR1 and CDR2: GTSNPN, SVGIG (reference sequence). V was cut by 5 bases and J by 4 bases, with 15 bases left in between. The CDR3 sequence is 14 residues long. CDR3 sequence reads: CAWGRGTANQPQHF. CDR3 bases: TGTGCCTGGGGCCGCGGGACTGCAAATCAGCCCCAGCATTTT.